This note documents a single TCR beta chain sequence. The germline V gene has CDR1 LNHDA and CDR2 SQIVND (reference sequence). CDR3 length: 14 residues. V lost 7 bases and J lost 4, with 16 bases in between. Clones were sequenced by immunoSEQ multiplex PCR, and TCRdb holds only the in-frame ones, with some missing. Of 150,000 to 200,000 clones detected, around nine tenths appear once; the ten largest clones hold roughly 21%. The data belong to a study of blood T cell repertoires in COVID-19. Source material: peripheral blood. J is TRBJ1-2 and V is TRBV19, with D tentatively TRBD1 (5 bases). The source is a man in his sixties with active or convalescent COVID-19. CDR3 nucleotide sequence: TGTGCCAGTAAGGACACAGGCCTCAGCTATGGCTACACCTTC. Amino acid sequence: CASKDTGLSYGYTF.